One sample yielded the 8 T cell receptor beta chains listed below, sequenced in a study of chemoradiotherapy in HPV16-positive cancers. Sequencing used immunoSEQ multiplex PCR; TCRdb keeps in-frame clones, though not all of them. The sample yields 12,000 or so clones, about 81% seen once. Sample collection was performed from a patient who underwent chemoradiotherapy. The source of these receptors is a human donor with HPV-associated anogenital cancer.

The chain links TRBV18 to TRBJ2-5; D remains ambiguous. V was pared by 6 bases and J by 4 bases, with 15 bases between. Germline CDR1 is KGHSH and CDR2 is LQKENI. The CDR3 extends over 14 amino acids. CDR3 sequence reads: CASSEQKSGETQYF. Here the CDR3 DNA reads TGTGCCAGCTCCGAACAGAAATCCGGAGAGACCCAGTACTTC.

The V gene is TRBV4-2, the J gene TRBJ2-7, with TRBD1 matching 11 bases. The junction had 15 bases not matched to a gene; V was cut back by 5 bases and J by 6 bases. This CDR3 has 17 residues. Germline CDR1 and CDR2: LGHNA and YNFKEQ. DNA for the CDR3: TGTGCCAGCAGCGGAGGAAGTGCGGGACAGGGGGTGCTCGAGCAGTACTTC. Its protein is CASSGGSAGQGVLEQYF.

CDR3 DNA: TGCAGTGCTAGTCAGGGCACTGAAGCTTTCTTT. Protein: CSASQGTEAFF. V is TRBV20-1 and J is TRBJ1-1, with TRBD1 as a possible D gene (5 bases). There are 11 residues in the CDR3. Germline CDR1 and CDR2: DFQATT and SNEGSKA (reference sequence). V was shortened by 3 bases and J by 4 bases, with 6 bases between the two germline ends.

J is TRBJ2-2 and V is TRBV5-1; 7 bases map to TRBD1. The CDR3 totals 14 residues. J gave up 4 bases and V 8 bases, and 8 bases lay outside the gene matches. Germline assignment: CDR1 SGHRS and CDR2 YFSETQ. The CDR3 loop is CASQWTGGTGELFF. In DNA form, the CDR3 reads TGCGCCAGTCAATGGACAGGAGGCACCGGGGAGCTGTTTTTT.

V gene TRBV2 combines with J gene TRBJ2-1, with 7 positions matching TRBD1. CDR1 is SNHLY and CDR2 is FYNNEI in the germline V gene. Trimming cost V 1 base and J 4 bases; bases outside gene matches: 4. CDR3 size: 15 residues. The CDR3, as DNA: TGTGCCAGCAGTGAAGAGGGGGCCTTGTACAATGAGCAGTTCTTC. This translates into CASSEEGALYNEQFF.

The chain carries TRBV4-2 and TRBJ2-1; 8 bases align to TRBD1. V gave up 3 bases and J gave up 0 bases; unmatched junction bases: 7. Germline V gene sequence: CDR1 LGHNA, CDR2 YNFKEQ. The CDR3 is made up of 17 amino acids. CDR3 protein: CASSQEDTGGSYNEQFF. DNA of the CDR3: TGTGCCAGCAGCCAGGAAGATACAGGGGGCTCCTACAATGAGCAGTTCTTC.

This chain joins TRBV9 and TRBJ1-3; D may be TRBD1 (6 bases). Germline CDR1 SGDLS, CDR2 YYNGEE. The CDR3 sequence is 18 residues long. The V end was cut by 0 bases, the J end by 4 bases, with 20 bases between. DNA for the CDR3: TGTGCCAGCAGCGTAGATGCGGCGTGGGGGCTTTCCGGAAACACCATATATTTT. As protein: CASSVDAAWGLSGNTIYF.

The chain uses TRBV4-2 and TRBJ1-1; D gene unclear. V lost 6 bases and J lost 0, with 11 bases in between. CDR3 length equals 14 residues. Germline-derived CDR1 and CDR2 are LGHNA and YNFKEQ. CDR3: CASSFTFLNTEAFF. CDR3 nucleotides: TGTGCCAGCAGTTTCACTTTCCTGAACACTGAAGCTTTCTTT.